Listed below are T cell receptor beta chains from one sample, sequenced in a study of blood T cells in healthy people across ages. TCRdb independently ran MiXCR on the 5' RACE reads; one entry per CDR3 protein. The sample lists about 680,000 distinct CDR3 sequences; around 48% were seen once. The specimen sequenced was blood. These receptors originate from a woman aged 60-75 years in good health. Both conserved end residues are part of each CDR3. Each record gives: J gene, V gene, CDR3 length, CDR3 protein.

TRBJ1-6 | TRBV6-5 | 17 | CASSYSGGSSYNSPLHF
TRBJ1-1 | TRBV30 | 12 | CAETPGATEAFF
TRBJ2-7 | TRBV10-3 | 11 | CAISDGDEQYF
TRBJ1-1 | TRBV28 | 15 | CASSFRGRRGTEAFF
TRBJ2-1 | TRBV5-1 | 15 | CASSLVSGSMNEQFF
TRBJ2-7 | TRBV20-1 | 12 | CSAAGPVSEQYF
TRBJ2-7 | TRBV7-2 | 14 | CASSFRGLAYEQYF
TRBJ1-2 | TRBV7-2 | 14 | CASSLGQEFYGYTF
TRBJ2-3 | TRBV9 | 16 | CASSVFGGEVTDTQYF
TRBJ2-5 | TRBV18 | 14 | CASPPGQPKETQYF
- | TRBV18 | 17 | CASSPSWGSGSFNEQYF
TRBJ1-1 | TRBV30 | 15 | CAWSPGGQRMTEAFF
TRBJ1-1 | TRBV6-1 | 14 | CASSEGGIRTEAFF
TRBJ1-2 | TRBV6-2/TRBV6-3 | 14 | CASSYPGTLGGYTF
TRBJ1-2 | TRBV20-1 | 14 | CSANTARQGRLDTF
TRBJ2-7 | TRBV6-6 | 16 | CASSPTNTAVTYEQYF
TRBJ2-5 | TRBV5-1 | 15 | CASSRGTALQETQYF
TRBJ1-5 | TRBV12-3/TRBV12-4 | 13 | CASSPLEEQPQHF
TRBJ2-3 | TRBV5-1 | 14 | CASSPGQNIDTQYF
TRBJ1-6 | TRBV7-2 | 14 | CASRGMVYNSPLHF
TRBJ2-7 | TRBV20-1 | 12 | CSARTPGYEQYF
TRBJ2-7 | TRBV2 | 15 | CASNTLTSLGNEQYF
TRBJ1-6 | TRBV28 | 14 | CASSSGQTNSPLHF
TRBJ1-6 | TRBV28 | 12 | CASNRNNSPLHF
TRBJ2-7 | TRBV21-1 | 15 | CASSKRGRYFYEQYF
TRBJ2-7 | TRBV15 | 13 | CATSRGGGNEQYF
TRBJ1-1 | TRBV6-2/TRBV6-3 | 14 | CATSVAGRNTEAFF
TRBJ2-6 | TRBV20-1 | 17 | CSAMFRGQNSGANVLTF
TRBJ1-5 | TRBV4-1 | 16 | CASSQGPAIPNQPQHF
TRBJ2-2 | TRBV4-1 | 18 | CASSQLMVRRIDTGELFF
TRBJ2-6 | TRBV7-9 | 16 | CASINRGLPGANVLTF
TRBJ2-5 | TRBV5-1 | 12 | CASTRNQETQYF
TRBJ2-3 | TRBV3-1 | 16 | CASSLFSGSSTDTQYF
TRBJ2-7 | TRBV7-3 | 17 | CASSLRQDGASSYEQYF
TRBJ2-5 | TRBV29-1 | 10 | CSVWVETQYF
TRBJ1-2 | TRBV25-1 | 14 | CASSEQETGYGYTF
TRBJ1-2 | TRBV29-1 | 12 | CSVDYRNYGYTF
TRBJ2-1 | TRBV10-3 | 13 | CAISERGYNEQFF
TRBJ2-5 | TRBV5-1 | 14 | CASSLNPGQETQYF
TRBJ2-3 | TRBV6-2/TRBV6-3 | 16 | CASRTYRGNGTDTQYF
TRBJ2-4 | TRBV9 | 16 | CASSVFSGRGTGELYF
TRBJ1-2 | TRBV7-9 | 15 | CASSLGGPANYGCTF
TRBJ1-1 | TRBV5-1 | 17 | CASSQARGVRPGTEAFF
TRBJ2-7 | TRBV7-2 | 12 | CASSRIGGEQYF
TRBJ1-2 | TRBV20-1 | 14 | CSARDRTGLYGYTF
TRBJ1-5 | TRBV20-1 | 12 | CSARTGDQPQHF
TRBJ2-5 | TRBV6-2/TRBV6-3 | 12 | CASRRPTLEQYF
TRBJ2-3 | TRBV7-3 | 13 | CASSLHRMDTQYF
TRBJ2-5 | TRBV7-2 | 12 | CASSFSGTSQYF
TRBJ2-1 | TRBV4-1 | 15 | CASSKHSSSYNEQFF
TRBJ2-3 | TRBV5-1 | 15 | CAGSAGHLGTDTQYF
TRBJ2-1 | TRBV29-1 | 11 | CSVVLESEQFF
TRBJ1-5 | TRBV19 | 17 | CASSIAGEQVANQPQHF
TRBJ2-7 | TRBV5-1 | 16 | CASSLGDRGTYNEQYF